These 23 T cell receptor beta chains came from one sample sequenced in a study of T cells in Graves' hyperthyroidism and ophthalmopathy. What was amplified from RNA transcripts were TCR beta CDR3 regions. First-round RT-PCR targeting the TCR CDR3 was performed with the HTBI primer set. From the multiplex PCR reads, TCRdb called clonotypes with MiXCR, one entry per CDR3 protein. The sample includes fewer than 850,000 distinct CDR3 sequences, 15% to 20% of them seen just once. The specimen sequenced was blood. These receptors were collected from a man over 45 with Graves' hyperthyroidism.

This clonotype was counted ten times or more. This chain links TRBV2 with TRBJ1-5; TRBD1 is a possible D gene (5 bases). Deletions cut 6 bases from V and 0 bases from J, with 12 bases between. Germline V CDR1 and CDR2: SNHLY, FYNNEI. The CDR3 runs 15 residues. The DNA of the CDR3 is TGTGCCAGCAGGGGGACGGATTATAGCAATCAGCCCCAGCATTTT. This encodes CASRGTDYSNQPQHF.

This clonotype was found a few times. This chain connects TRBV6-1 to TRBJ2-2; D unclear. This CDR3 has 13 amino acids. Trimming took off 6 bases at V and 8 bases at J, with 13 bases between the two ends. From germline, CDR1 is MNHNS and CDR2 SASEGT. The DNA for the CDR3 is TGTGCCAGCAGCCCCCAGGTCGGTGGGGAGCTGTTTTTT. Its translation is CASSPQVGGELFF.

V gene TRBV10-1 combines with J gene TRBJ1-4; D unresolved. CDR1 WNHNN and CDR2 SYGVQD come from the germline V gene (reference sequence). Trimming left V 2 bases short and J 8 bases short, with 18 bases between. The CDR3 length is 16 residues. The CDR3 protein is CASSETMTGSEEKLFF. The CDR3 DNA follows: TGCGCCAGCAGTGAGACTATGACCGGGTCGGAGGAAAAACTGTTTTTT.

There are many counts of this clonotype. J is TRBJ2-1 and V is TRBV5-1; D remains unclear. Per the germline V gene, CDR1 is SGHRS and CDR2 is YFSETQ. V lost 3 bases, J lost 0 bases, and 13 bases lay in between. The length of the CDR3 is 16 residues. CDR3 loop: CASSSMTRSSYNEQFF. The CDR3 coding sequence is TGCGCCAGCAGCTCTATGACACGGAGCTCCTACAATGAGCAGTTCTTC. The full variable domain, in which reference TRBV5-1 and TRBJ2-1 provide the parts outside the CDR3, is KAGVTQTPRYLIKTRGQQVTLSCSPISGHRSVSWYQQTPGQGLQFLFEYFSETQRNKGNFPGRFSGRQFSNSRSEMNVSTLELGDSALYLCASSSMTRSSYNEQFFGPGTRLTVL.

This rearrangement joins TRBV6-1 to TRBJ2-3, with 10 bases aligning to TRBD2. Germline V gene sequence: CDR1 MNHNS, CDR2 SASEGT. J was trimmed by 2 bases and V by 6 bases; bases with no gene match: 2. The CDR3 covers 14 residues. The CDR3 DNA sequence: TGTGCCAGCAGAACTAGCGGGGACACAGATACGCAGTATTTT. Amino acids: CASRTSGDTDTQYF.

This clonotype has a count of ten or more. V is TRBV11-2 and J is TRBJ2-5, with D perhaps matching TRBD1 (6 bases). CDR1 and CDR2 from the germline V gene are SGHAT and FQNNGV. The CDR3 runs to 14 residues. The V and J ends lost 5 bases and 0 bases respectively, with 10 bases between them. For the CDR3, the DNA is TGTGCCAGCAGCAGACAGGCGTACCAAGAGACCCAGTACTTC. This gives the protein CASSRQAYQETQYF.

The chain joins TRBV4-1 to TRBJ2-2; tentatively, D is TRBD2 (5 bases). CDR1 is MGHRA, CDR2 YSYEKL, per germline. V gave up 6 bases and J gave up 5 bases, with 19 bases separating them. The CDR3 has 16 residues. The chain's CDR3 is CASSLRVGVRTGELFF. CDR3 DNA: TGCGCCAGCAGTTTGCGGGTCGGGGTTCGGACCGGGGAGCTGTTTTTT.

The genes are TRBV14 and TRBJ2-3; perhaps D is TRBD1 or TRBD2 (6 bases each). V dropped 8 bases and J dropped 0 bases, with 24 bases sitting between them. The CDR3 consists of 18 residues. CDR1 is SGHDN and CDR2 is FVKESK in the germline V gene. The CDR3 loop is CASGGQPRSGFSTDTQYF. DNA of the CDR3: TGTGCCAGCGGTGGACAGCCTCGTAGCGGCTTTAGCACAGATACGCAGTATTTT.

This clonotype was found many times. CDR3 DNA sequence: TGTGCCAGCAGTTTCTTCGGGACAGCTAACACTGAAGCTTTCTTT. Translation gives CASSFFGTANTEAFF. The rearrangement links TRBV27 to TRBJ1-1, with 7 bases aligning to TRBD1. Germline CDR1 is MNHEY and CDR2 is SMNVEV (reference sequence). Unmatched junction bases numbered 6, after V lost 3 bases and J lost 2 bases. The CDR3 consists of 15 residues.

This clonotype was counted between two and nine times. CDR3 region: CASSSDRTNHEQYF. The CDR3 region has the DNA TGTGCCAGCAGTTCGGACAGGACGAACCACGAGCAGTACTTC. The J gene is TRBJ2-7, the V gene TRBV6-1; 7 bases align to TRBD1. The CDR3 has 14 residues. The V segment lost 5 bases and the J segment 5 bases; nucleotides outside the gene matches: 9. Germline values: CDR1 MNHNS, CDR2 SASEGT.

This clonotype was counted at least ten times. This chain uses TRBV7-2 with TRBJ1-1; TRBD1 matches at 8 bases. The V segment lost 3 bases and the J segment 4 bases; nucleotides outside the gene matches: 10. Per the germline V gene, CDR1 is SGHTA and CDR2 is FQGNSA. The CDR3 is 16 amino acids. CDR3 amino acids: CASSLAPSGTGTEAFF. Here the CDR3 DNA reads TGTGCCAGCAGCTTGGCCCCTTCCGGGACAGGCACTGAAGCTTTCTTT. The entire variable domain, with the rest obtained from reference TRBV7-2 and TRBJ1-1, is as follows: GAGVSQSPSNKVTEKGKDVELRCDPISGHTALYWYRQSLGQGLEFLIYFQGNSAPDKSGLPSDRFSAERTGGSVSTLTIQRTQQEDSAVYLCASSLAPSGTGTEAFFGQGTRLTVV.

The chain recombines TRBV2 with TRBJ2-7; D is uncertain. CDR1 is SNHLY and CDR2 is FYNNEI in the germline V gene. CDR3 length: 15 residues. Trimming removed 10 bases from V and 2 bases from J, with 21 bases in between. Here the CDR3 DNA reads TGTGCCACCGTCTCGGCGGACCCAGGACCCTACGAGCAGTACTTC. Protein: CATVSADPGPYEQYF.

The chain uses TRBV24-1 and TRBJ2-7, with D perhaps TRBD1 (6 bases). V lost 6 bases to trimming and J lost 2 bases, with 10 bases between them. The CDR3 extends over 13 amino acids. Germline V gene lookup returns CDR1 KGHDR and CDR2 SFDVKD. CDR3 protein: CATSPGQTYEQYF. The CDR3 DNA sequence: TGTGCCACCAGTCCCGGACAGACCTACGAGCAGTACTTC.

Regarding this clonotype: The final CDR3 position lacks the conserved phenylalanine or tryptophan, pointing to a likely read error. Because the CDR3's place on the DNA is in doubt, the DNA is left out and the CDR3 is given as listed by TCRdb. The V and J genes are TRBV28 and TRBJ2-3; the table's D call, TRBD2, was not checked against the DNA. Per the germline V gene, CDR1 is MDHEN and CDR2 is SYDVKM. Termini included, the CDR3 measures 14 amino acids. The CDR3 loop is CASSSTRVEQYFGP.

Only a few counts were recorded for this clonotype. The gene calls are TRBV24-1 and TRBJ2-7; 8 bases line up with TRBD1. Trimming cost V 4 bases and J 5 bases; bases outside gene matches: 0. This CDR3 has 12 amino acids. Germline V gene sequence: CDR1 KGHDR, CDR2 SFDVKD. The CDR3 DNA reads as TGTGCCACCAGTGACAGGGGGCACGAGCAGTACTTC. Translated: CATSDRGHEQYF.

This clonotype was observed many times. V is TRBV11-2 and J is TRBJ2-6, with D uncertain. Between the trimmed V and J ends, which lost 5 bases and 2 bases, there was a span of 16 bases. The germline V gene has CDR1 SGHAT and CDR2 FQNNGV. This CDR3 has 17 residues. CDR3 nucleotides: TGTGCCAGCAGCCATCCGACGCTGGAGCCTGGGGCCAACGTCCTGACTTTC. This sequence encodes CASSHPTLEPGANVLTF.

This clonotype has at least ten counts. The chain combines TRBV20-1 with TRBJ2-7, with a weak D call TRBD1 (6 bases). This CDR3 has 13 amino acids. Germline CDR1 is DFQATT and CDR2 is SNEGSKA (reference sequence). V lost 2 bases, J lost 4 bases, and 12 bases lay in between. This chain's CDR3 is CSARTGTFYEQYF. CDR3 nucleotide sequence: TGCAGTGCTAGAACAGGGACATTTTACGAGCAGTACTTC.

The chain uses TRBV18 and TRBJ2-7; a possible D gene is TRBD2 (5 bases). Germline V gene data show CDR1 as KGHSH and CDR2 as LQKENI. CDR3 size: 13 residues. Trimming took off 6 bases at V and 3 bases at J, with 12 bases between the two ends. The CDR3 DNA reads TGTGCCAGCTCTTCAAACGGAGGCTACGAGCAGTACTTC. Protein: CASSSNGGYEQYF.

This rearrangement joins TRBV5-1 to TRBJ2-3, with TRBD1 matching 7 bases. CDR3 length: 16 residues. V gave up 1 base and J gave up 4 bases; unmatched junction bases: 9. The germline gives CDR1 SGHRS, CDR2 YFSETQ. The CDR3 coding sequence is TGCGCCAGCAGCTTGCCTCCAGGGGGTGGATCAGATACGCAGTATTTT. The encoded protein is CASSLPPGGGSDTQYF.

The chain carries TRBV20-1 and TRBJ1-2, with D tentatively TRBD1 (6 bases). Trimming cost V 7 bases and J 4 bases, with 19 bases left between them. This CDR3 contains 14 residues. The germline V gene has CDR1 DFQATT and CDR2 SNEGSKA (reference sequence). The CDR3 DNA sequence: TGCAGTGTCGACCCAAACAGGGATATCTATGGCTACACCTTC. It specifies CSVDPNRDIYGYTF.

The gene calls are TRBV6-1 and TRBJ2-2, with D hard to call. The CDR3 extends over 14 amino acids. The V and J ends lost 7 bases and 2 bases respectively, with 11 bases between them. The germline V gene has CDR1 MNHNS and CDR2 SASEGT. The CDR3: CASKWQPNTGELFF. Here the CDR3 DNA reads TGTGCCAGCAAGTGGCAACCTAACACCGGGGAGCTGTTTTTT.

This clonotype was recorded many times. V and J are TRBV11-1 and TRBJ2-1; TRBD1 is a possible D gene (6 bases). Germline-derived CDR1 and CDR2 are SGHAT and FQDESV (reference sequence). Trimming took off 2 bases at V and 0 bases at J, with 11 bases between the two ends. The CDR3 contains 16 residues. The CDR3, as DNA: TGTGCCAGCAGCTTATGGGCAGGGGACTCCTACAATGAGCAGTTCTTC. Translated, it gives CASSLWAGDSYNEQFF.

In DNA, the CDR3 is TGTGCCAGCAGTTCGGGACAGGGGGCGCGAGGGGAGCAGTTCTTC. It is translated as CASSSGQGARGEQFF. The chain has TRBV6-2 or TRBV6-3 and TRBJ2-1; 12 bases are a match to TRBD1. The germline gives CDR1 MNHEY, CDR2 SVGEGT. This CDR3 comprises 15 residues. V lost 4 bases, J lost 10 bases, and 8 bases stayed unmatched.